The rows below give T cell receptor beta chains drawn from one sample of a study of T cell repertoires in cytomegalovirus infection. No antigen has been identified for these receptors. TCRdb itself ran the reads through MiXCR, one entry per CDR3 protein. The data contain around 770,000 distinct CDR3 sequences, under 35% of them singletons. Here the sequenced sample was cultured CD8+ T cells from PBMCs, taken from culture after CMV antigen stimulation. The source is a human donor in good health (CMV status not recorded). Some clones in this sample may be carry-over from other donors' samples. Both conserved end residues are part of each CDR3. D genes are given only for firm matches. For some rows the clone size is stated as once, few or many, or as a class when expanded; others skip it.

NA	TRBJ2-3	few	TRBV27	TGTGCCAGCAGCTTAAACCGGATCCAGGGGCTACAGGACACAGATACGCAGTATTTT	CASSLNRIQGLQDTDTQYF
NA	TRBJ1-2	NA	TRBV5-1	TGCGCCAGCAGCCCACTCGGTCGGGCGGAGCCACATAACTATGGCTACACCTTC	CASSPLGRAEPHNYGYTF
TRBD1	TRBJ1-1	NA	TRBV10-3	TGTGCCACGACGTCGATGCAGGGGGTAAAGAGGAACACTGAAGCTTTCTTT	CATTSMQGVKRNTEAFF
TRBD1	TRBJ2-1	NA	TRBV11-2	TGTGCCAGCAGCGGTAGACAGGGGGGCACCTACAATGAGCAGTTCTTC	CASSGRQGGTYNEQFF
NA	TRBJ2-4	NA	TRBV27	TGTGCCAGCAGTCCCGATTGGGCGCATGCCAAAAACATTCAGTACTTC	CASSPDWAHAKNIQYF
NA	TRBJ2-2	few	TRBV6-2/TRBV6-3	TGTGCCAGCAGTTTTTGGCGGACCGGGGAGCTGTTTTTT	CASSFWRTGELFF
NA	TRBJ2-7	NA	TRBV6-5	TGTGCCAGCAGTTCACCCCCCGGTAGCGAGCAGTACTTC	CASSSPPGSEQYF
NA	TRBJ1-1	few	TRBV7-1	TGTGCCAGCGAGCTCTCGGGGGGCACTGAAGCTTTCTTT	CASELSGGTEAFF
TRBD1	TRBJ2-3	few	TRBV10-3	TGTGCCATCAGTGAGGGGACAGGGAGCACAGATACGCAGTATTTT	CAISEGTGSTDTQYF
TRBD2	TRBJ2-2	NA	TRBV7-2	TGTGCCAGCAGCCCAATTAAGGGCGGGGGGAGGACCGGGGAGCTGTTTTTT	CASSPIKGGGRTGELFF
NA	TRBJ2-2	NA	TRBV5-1	TGCGCCAGCAAGGGTCAGGATTTGAACACCGGGGAGCTGTTTTTT	CASKGQDLNTGELFF
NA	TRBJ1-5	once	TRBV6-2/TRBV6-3	TGTGCCAGCAGGCAAGACAGGAGAGGCAATCAGCCCCAGCATTTT	CASRQDRRGNQPQHF
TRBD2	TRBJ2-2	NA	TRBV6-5	TGTGCCAGCAGTCTCAGAAGCGGGAAAACCGGGGAGCTGTTTTTT	CASSLRSGKTGELFF
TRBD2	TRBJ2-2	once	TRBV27	TGTGCCAGCAGTTCCTCGGGACTAGCCTACACCGGGGAGCTGTTTTTT	CASSSSGLAYTGELFF
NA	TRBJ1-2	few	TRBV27	TGTGCCAGCAGTTTGGGCGGGAACCGCCGAGGCTACACCTTC	CASSLGGNRRGYTF
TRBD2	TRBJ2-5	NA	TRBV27	TGTGCCAGCAGTTTATCAGGGCTAGCGGGAGAAGAGACCCAGTACTTC	CASSLSGLAGEETQYF
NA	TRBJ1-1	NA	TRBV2	TGTGCCAGCAGTGAAGTTACGGGTTCTGAAGCTTTCTTT	CASSEVTGSEAFF
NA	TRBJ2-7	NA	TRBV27	TGTGCCAGCAGTTACCTGGGGGACGAGCAGTACTTC	CASSYLGDEQYF
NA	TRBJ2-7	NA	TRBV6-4	TGTGCCAGCAGTGATCTAGGGGGGGCCTCCGAGCAGTACTTC	CASSDLGGASEQYF
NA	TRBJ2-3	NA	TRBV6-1	TGTGCCAGCAGTCAAACCTGGGGGGGGCCCCGGGATACGCAGTATTTT	CASSQTWGGPRDTQYF
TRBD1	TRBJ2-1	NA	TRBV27	TGTGCCAGCAGCGGACAGGGGACGTACAATGAGCAGTTCTTC	CASSGQGTYNEQFF
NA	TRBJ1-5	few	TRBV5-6	TGTGCCAGCAGCCCGGGGTCGCATCAGCCCCAGCATTTT	CASSPGSHQPQHF
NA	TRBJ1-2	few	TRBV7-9	TGTGCCAGCAGCCCTTCGACCTCGAGGGGGTTAGCGTATGGCTACACCTTC	CASSPSTSRGLAYGYTF
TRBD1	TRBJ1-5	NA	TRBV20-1	TGCAGTGCTAGTGAACGGACAGGGGTGGATCAGCCCCAGCATTTT	CSASERTGVDQPQHF
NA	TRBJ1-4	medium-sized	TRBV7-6	TGTGCCAGCAGCTTATCAGGGTTGGCTAATGAAAAACTGTTTTTT	CASSLSGLANEKLFF
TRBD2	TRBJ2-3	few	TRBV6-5	TGTGCCAGCAGTTACGGGGTAGCGGGGGCCCTTAGAGATACGCAGTATTTT	CASSYGVAGALRDTQYF
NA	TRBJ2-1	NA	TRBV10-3	TGTGCCATCAGTGACTTCGACAGCAGCTCCTACAATGAGCAGTTCTTC	CAISDFDSSSYNEQFF
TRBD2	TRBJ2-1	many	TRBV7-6	TGTGCCAGCAGCTTAGAAGCGGGGGGGCAGAATGAGCAGTTCTTC	CASSLEAGGQNEQFF
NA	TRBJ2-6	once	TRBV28	TGTGCCAGTCGCAAAGGGACCTCTGGGGCCAACGTCCTGACTTTC	CASRKGTSGANVLTF
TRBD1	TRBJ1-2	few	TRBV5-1	TGCGCCAGCAGCTTCCAGGGACAGCTGGCTAACTATGGCTACACCTTC	CASSFQGQLANYGYTF
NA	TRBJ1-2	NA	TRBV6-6	TGTGCCAGCACCCTACAAGGGAAACTTGATGGCTACACCTTC	CASTLQGKLDGYTF
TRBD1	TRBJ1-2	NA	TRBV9	TGTGCCAGCAGCGAAAGGACAGGGAAGGACACCTTC	CASSERTGKDTF
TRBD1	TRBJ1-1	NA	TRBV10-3	TGTGCCATCAGAACAGGGGGAGGCACTGAAGCTTTCTTT	CAIRTGGGTEAFF
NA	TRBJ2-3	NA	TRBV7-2	TGTGCCAGCAGCGAATCCCCTTTGGATACGCAGTATTTT	CASSESPLDTQYF
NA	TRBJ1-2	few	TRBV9	TGTGCCAGCAGCGCGGGCGCAGCGCCCTATGGCTACACCTTC	CASSAGAAPYGYTF
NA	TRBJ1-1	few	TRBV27	TGTGCCAGCGGGGGAGGGCGTGAAGCTTTCTTT	CASGGGREAFF
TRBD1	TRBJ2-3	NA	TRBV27	TGTGCCAGCAGTCCCGGGACAGGGTCAATGGATACGCAGTATTTT	CASSPGTGSMDTQYF
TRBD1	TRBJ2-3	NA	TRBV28	TGTGCCAGCAGTGCCAACAGGGGGCAACTCACAGATACGCAGTATTTT	CASSANRGQLTDTQYF
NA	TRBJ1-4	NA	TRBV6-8	TGTGCCAGCAGGCCCGGGGGGATGAGTGAAAAACTGTTTTTT	CASRPGGMSEKLFF
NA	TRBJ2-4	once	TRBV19	TGTGCCAGTAGTATGGGTAGCGGCGCCAAAAACATTCAGTACTTC	CASSMGSGAKNIQYF
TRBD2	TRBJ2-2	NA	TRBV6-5	TGTGCCAGCAGTCCAGCGGGGGGGCTCACCGGGGAGCTGTTTTTT	CASSPAGGLTGELFF
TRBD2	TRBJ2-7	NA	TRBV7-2	TGTGCCAGCAGCGGAGACCGGGGACTAGCTCTAAGCTACGAGCAGTACTTC	CASSGDRGLALSYEQYF
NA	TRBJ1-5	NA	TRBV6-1	TGTGCCAGCAGTGAGGACGACGGGGGTCAGCCCCAGCATTTT	CASSEDDGGQPQHF
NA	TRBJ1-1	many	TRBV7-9	TGTGCCAGCAGCTCCTTCGGGACTGAAGCTTTCTTT	CASSSFGTEAFF
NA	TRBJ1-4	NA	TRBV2	TGTGCCAGCAGTGGGCAGGACCGTTATGAACTGTTTTTT	CASSGQDRYELFF
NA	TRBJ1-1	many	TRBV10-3	TGTGCCATCAGTGAGTCGTTCCAGAACACTGAAGCTTTCTTT	CAISESFQNTEAFF
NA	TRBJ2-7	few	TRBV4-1	TGCGCCAGCAGCCAGAGGAGGGGGGTTGGCGACGAGCAGTACTTC	CASSQRRGVGDEQYF